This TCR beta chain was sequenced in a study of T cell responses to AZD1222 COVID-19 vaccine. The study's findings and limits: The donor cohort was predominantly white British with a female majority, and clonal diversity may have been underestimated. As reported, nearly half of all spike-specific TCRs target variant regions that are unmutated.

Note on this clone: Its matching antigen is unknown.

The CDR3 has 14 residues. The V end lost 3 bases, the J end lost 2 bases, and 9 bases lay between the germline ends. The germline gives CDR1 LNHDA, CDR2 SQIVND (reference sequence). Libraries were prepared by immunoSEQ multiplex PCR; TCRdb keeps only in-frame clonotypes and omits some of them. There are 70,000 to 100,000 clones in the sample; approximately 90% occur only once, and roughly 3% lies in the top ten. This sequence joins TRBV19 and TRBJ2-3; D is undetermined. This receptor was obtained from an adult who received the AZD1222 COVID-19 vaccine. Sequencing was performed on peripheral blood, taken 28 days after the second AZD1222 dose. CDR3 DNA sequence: TGTGCCAGTAGTATCGTTGGGTACACAGATACGCAGTATTTT. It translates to CASSIVGYTDTQYF.